Each of the 6 T cell receptor beta chains below was sequenced from the same sample in a study of cytomegalovirus exposure and HLA in healthy donors. 13 Jbeta primers and 60 Vbeta primers were used for the PCR. The data were produced by immunoSEQ multiplex PCR, yet TCRdb's version contains in-frame clones alone and is incomplete. The repertoire holds around 78,000 clones, approximately 57% seen once, with approximately 5.7% in the top ten. Source material: PBMCs. These receptor sequences come from a man aged 25-45 years in good health and CMV-seropositive.

This clone appeared a few times. The CDR3 sequence: CASSSGDSQETQYF. The DNA of the CDR3 is TGTGCCAGCAGCTCCGGGGACAGCCAAGAGACCCAGTACTTC. This sequence joins TRBV11-2 and TRBJ2-5; 7 nucleotides match TRBD1. CDR1 and CDR2 (germline): SGHAT, FQNNGV. V trimming: 4 bases; J trimming: 1 base; junction bases outside the gene matches: 3. The CDR3 runs 14 residues.

In this sample, this clone turned up a few times. The chain employs TRBV9 and TRBJ2-3, with 7 positions matching TRBD2. The ends lost 3 bases at V and 1 base at J; junction bases unmatched: 5. There are 15 residues in the CDR3. Germline CDR1 and CDR2: SGDLS and YYNGEE. CDR3 amino acids: CASSGSGKGTDTQYF. CDR3 nucleotides: TGTGCCAGCAGCGGAAGCGGGAAAGGCACAGATACGCAGTATTTT.

The chain employs TRBV10-3 and TRBJ2-7; 12 positions match TRBD2. The CDR3 has 14 amino acids. Germline loops: CDR1 ENHRY, CDR2 SYGVKD. With 9 bases clipped from V and 2 bases from J, the junction kept 5 bases outside the gene matches. The CDR3 DNA sequence: TGTGCCATAAGGACTAGCGGGGCAACCTACGAGCAGTACTTC. The encoded protein is CAIRTSGATYEQYF.

The rearrangement links TRBV7-2 to TRBJ2-5, with 13 nucleotides matching TRBD2. The CDR3 extends over 15 amino acids. V dropped 5 bases and J dropped 9; count of bases not matched to a gene: 9. The germline V gene encodes CDR1 SGHTA and CDR2 FQGNSA. The CDR3 is CASSAQWTSGSPQYF. CDR3 sequence (DNA): TGTGCCAGCAGCGCCCAGTGGACTAGCGGGAGTCCCCAGTACTTC.

Comment on this clone: One end of the junction is discordant with germline, which a read error may explain. Other DNA sequences of this sample code for an identical CDR3. The chain couples TRBV6-5 to TRBJ2-3, with D maybe TRBD2 (7 bases). CDR1 is MNHEY and CDR2 is SVGAGI in the germline V gene. This CDR3 comprises 14 residues. The CDR3 here is CASSYEGGRNTQYF. CDR3 DNA: TGTGCCAGCAGTTACGAGGGGGGGAGGAATACGCAGTACTTT.

The table lists this clone with a few counts. The chain uses TRBV27 and TRBJ2-5, with a weak D call TRBD1 (6 bases). V was pared by 0 bases and J by 4 bases, with 9 bases between. The CDR3 has 14 residues. CDR1 and CDR2 (germline): MNHEY, SMNVEV (reference sequence). In DNA, the CDR3 is TGTGCCAGCAGTTTATCGAGAGGGGGAGAGACCCAGTACTTC. As protein: CASSLSRGGETQYF.